The following is a T cell receptor (beta chain) sequence with its context. Its antigen remains unknown. The V segment lost 4 bases and the J segment 9 bases; nucleotides outside the gene matches: 16. Germline V gene sequence: CDR1 SGHKS, CDR2 YYEKEE (reference sequence). CDR3 length: 16 residues. This sample is drawn from a study of CD8 T cells in ankylosing spondylitis. General study points: Existing reports had already noted some motif variants in reactive arthritis synovial fluid and blood. Disease-linked clones proved CD8+ and comparatively uncommon in peripheral blood.

TCRdb re-analysed the 5' RACE reads in MiXCR, keeping a single row per CDR3 protein. The sample carries hundreds of thousands of distinct CDR3 sequences, roughly 32% recorded once. This clonotype was obtained from a male donor with ankylosing spondylitis or in good health (not recorded which). Sequencing was performed on blood, either unsorted or a sorted T cell fraction (not recorded which). This sequence joins TRBV5-5 and TRBJ2-1; the match to TRBD2 covers 7 bases. The CDR3 DNA follows: TGTGCCAGCAGCGACCAACCTACGGCGGGGAGGGCTGAGCAGTTCTTC. Translation: CASSDQPTAGRAEQFF.